These 25 T cell receptor beta chains were all obtained from the same sample, sequenced in a study of identifying expanded T cells in peripheral blood. Sequenced by immunoSEQ multiplex PCR; TCRdb stores in-frame clones only, minus some. The sample holds some 96,000 clones, 75% to 90% seen once. The sample taken for sequencing was blood. These receptors were obtained from a person aged 18-70 years in good health.

The CDR3 nucleotides read TGTGCCAGCAGCCAACCGGACACCATGAACACTGAAGCTTTCTTT. Translating gives CASSQPDTMNTEAFF. The chain uses TRBV4-2 and TRBJ1-1; D might be TRBD1 (5 bases). V was trimmed by 2 bases and J by 0 bases, leaving 10 bases between them. Germline V gene lookup returns CDR1 LGHNA and CDR2 YNFKEQ. The CDR3 sequence is 15 residues long.

The V gene is TRBV7-2, the J gene TRBJ1-5; maybe TRBD1 (5 bases). The V gene's germline CDR1 is SGHTA and CDR2 FQGNSA. CDR3 size: 15 residues. V lost 5 bases and J 4 bases, leaving 15 bases between the germline ends. The CDR3 reads CASSLQGVPNQPQHF. In DNA form, the CDR3 reads TGTGCCAGCAGCCTGCAAGGGGTTCCGAATCAGCCCCAGCATTTT.

The chain employs TRBV19 and TRBJ1-2; D not certain. V gave up 4 bases and J gave up 4 bases, with 13 bases separating them. The CDR3 covers 14 residues. CDR1 LNHDA and CDR2 SQIVND come from the germline V gene (reference sequence). CDR3 in amino acids: CASSTGGRVYGYTF. The CDR3 DNA follows: TGTGCCAGTAGTACAGGTGGCAGAGTCTATGGCTACACCTTC.

This clone has just a few counts. The chain is built from TRBV6-1 and TRBJ1-2; D uncertain. From germline, CDR1 is MNHNS and CDR2 SASEGT. V was cut by 7 bases and J by 2 bases, with 8 bases left in between. The CDR3 runs 12 residues. CDR3 sequence reads: CASTEKNYGYTF. The CDR3, as DNA: TGTGCCAGCACTGAGAAGAACTATGGCTACACCTTC.

The CDR3 region is CASSLAVSSYNEQFF. As DNA, the CDR3 is TGCGCCAGCAGCTTGGCGGTTAGCTCCTACAATGAGCAGTTCTTC. The rearrangement joins TRBV5-1 to TRBJ2-1, with D hard to call. Germline values: CDR1 SGHRS, CDR2 YFSETQ. The V and J ends lost 0 bases and 0 bases respectively, with 7 bases between them. The CDR3 runs to 15 residues.

The genes are TRBV27 and TRBJ1-1; TRBD1 matches at 7 bases. The CDR3 sequence is 16 residues long. Trimming cost V 2 bases and J 4 bases; bases outside gene matches: 10. Germline loops: CDR1 MNHEY, CDR2 SMNVEV (reference sequence). This CDR3 is CASSLATGRPGTEAFF. The CDR3 DNA follows: TGTGCCAGCAGTTTAGCGACAGGGCGGCCGGGCACTGAAGCTTTCTTT.

The gene calls are TRBV9 and TRBJ1-2; 7 bases line up with TRBD1. The junction had 7 bases not matched to a gene; V was cut back by 4 bases and J by 7 bases. This CDR3 is 13 amino acids long. Looked up from germline, CDR1 is SGDLS and CDR2 is YYNGEE. Here the CDR3 DNA reads TGTGCCAGCAGCCCTACAGGGGTCGCTGGCTACACCTTC. It is translated as CASSPTGVAGYTF.

The chain recombines TRBV19 with TRBJ2-2; 8 nucleotides align to TRBD1. V shed 10 bases and J 4 bases; nucleotides not matched to a gene: 8. The V gene's germline CDR1 is LNHDA and CDR2 SQIVND (reference sequence). The CDR3 runs to 14 residues. The CDR3 DNA reads TGTGCCACCCCGCAGGGGGCAGGCACCGGGGAGCTGTTTTTT. Protein sequence: CATPQGAGTGELFF.

V and J are TRBV7-3 and TRBJ1-2; 9 bases fit TRBD1. The V gene's germline CDR1 is SGHTA and CDR2 FQGTGA. The ends lost 0 bases at V and 6 bases at J; junction bases unmatched: 2. The CDR3 runs 14 residues. This chain's CDR3 is CASSLTGQGHGYTF. The CDR3 nucleotides read TGTGCCAGCAGCTTAACGGGACAGGGCCATGGCTACACCTTC.

The chain recombines TRBV7-9 with TRBJ1-2; TRBD1 matches 10 bases. V shed 2 bases, J shed 8 bases, and the junction held 8 bases outside the gene matches. This CDR3 is built from 15 residues. CDR1 is SEHNR, CDR2 FQNEAQ, per germline (reference sequence). CDR3 in DNA: TGTGCCAGCAGCTTAATGACAGGGGGCCGCTACGGCTACACCTTC. It is translated as CASSLMTGGRYGYTF. Using reference TRBV7-9 and TRBJ1-2 for the parts outside the CDR3, the full variable domain is DTGVSQNPRHKITKRGQNVTFRCDPISEHNRLYWYRQTLGQGPEFLTYFQNEAQLEKSRLLSDRFSAERPKGSFSTLEIQRTEQGDSAMYLCASSLMTGGRYGYTFGSGTRLTVV.

The table lists this clone with a few counts. Here the CDR3 reads CASSLEGQAFF. As DNA, the CDR3 is TGTGCCAGCAGCTTAGAGGGTCAAGCTTTCTTT. The V call is TRBV11-1, the J call TRBJ1-1; D not certain. Germline CDR1 and CDR2: SGHAT and FQDESV (reference sequence). Trimming took 1 base from V and 9 from J, leaving 6 bases between them. This CDR3 has 11 residues.

This clone has only one observation. This chain joins TRBV4-1 and TRBJ2-2; D is perhaps TRBD2 (6 bases). The CDR3 contains 13 residues. Trimming stripped 4 bases from V and 5 bases from J, with 8 bases between. Germline loops: CDR1 MGHRA, CDR2 YSYEKL. Written as DNA, the CDR3 is TGCGCCAGCAGCCCAGCGGGTACCGGGGAGCTGTTTTTT. Residues: CASSPAGTGELFF.

CDR3 sequence reads: CASSLSRTDTQYF. The DNA for the CDR3 is TGTGCCAGCAGCTTAAGTCGCACAGATACGCAGTATTTT. This chain links TRBV7-3 with TRBJ2-3; D unclear. This CDR3 spans 13 amino acids. Germline V gene data show CDR1 as SGHTA and CDR2 as FQGTGA. The V and J ends lost 1 base and 1 base respectively, with 3 bases between them.

The chain couples TRBV7-8 to TRBJ1-4, with TRBD1 identical over 9 bases. This CDR3 spans 15 amino acids. CDR1 is SGHVS, CDR2 FQNEAQ, per germline. Trimming removed 5 bases from V and 6 bases from J; junction bases left unmatched: 7. The CDR3 nucleotides are TGTGCCAGCAGCACTAACAGGGGGCACGATGAAAAACTGTTTTTT. This translates into CASSTNRGHDEKLFF.

The rearrangement joins TRBV7-6 to TRBJ2-2, with D unclear. This CDR3 comprises 14 residues. V lost 2 bases to trimming and J lost 5 bases, with 9 bases between them. Germline loops: CDR1 SGHVS, CDR2 FNYEAQ. CDR3 amino acids: CASSLMADTGELFF. The DNA for the CDR3 is TGTGCCAGCAGCTTAATGGCGGATACCGGGGAGCTGTTTTTT.

This chain uses TRBV5-1 with TRBJ1-4; 9 bases match TRBD1. Germline trimming cut 4 bases from V and 2 bases from J; bases unmatched to any gene: 6. The CDR3 is 16 amino acids. Germline V gene lookup returns CDR1 SGHRS and CDR2 YFSETQ. Written as DNA, the CDR3 is TGCGCCAGCAGCCTGGACAGGGGTAATACTAATGAAAAACTGTTTTTT. As protein: CASSLDRGNTNEKLFF.

The J gene is TRBJ2-3, the V gene TRBV29-1; possibly TRBD1 or TRBD2 for D (6 bases each). There are 14 residues in the CDR3. Germline CDR1 is SQVTM and CDR2 is ANQGSEA. V was shortened by 4 bases and J by 0 bases, with 11 bases between the two germline ends. CDR3 nucleotides: TGCAGCGTTGGTAGAGGGGGGAGCACAGATACGCAGTATTTT. Protein sequence: CSVGRGGSTDTQYF.

The rearrangement uses TRBV7-9 and TRBJ1-5; no firm D call. Germline V CDR1 and CDR2: SEHNR, FQNEAQ (reference sequence). The CDR3 covers 13 residues. V lost 7 bases and J 8 bases, leaving 15 bases between the germline ends. CDR3 in amino acids: CASTLEEMEPQHF. Written as DNA, the CDR3 is TGTGCCAGCACCCTAGAGGAAATGGAGCCCCAGCATTTT.

The genes are TRBV6-5 and TRBJ1-2, with 7 bases lining up with TRBD1. The CDR3 consists of 14 residues. V lost 4 bases, J lost 3 bases, and 5 bases stayed unmatched. Germline loops: CDR1 MNHEY, CDR2 SVGAGI. The CDR3 DNA reads TGTGCCAGCAGTTTGACAGGGCCAGACTATGGCTACACCTTC. It translates to CASSLTGPDYGYTF.

The chain links TRBV9 to TRBJ2-7, with a tentative D call TRBD1 (5 bases). V shed 1 base and J shed 6 bases, with 17 bases lying between them. This CDR3 is built from 15 residues. Germline-derived CDR1 and CDR2 are SGDLS and YYNGEE. The CDR3 sequence: CASSVKAGLGREQYF. CDR3 DNA sequence: TGTGCCAGCAGCGTAAAGGCAGGGCTGGGTCGCGAGCAGTACTTC.

This chain connects TRBV7-3 to TRBJ1-2, with 7 bases identical to TRBD1. J gave up 4 bases and V 5 bases, and 4 bases lay outside the gene matches. Germline CDR1 SGHTA, CDR2 FQGTGA. This CDR3 is built from 13 residues. The CDR3 DNA follows: TGTGCCAGCAGCCTCGACAGGGCCTATGGCTACACCTTC. This encodes CASSLDRAYGYTF.

This sequence joins TRBV13 and TRBJ2-7; D might be TRBD1 (5 bases). CDR3 size: 14 residues. Germline V lookup: CDR1 PRHDT, CDR2 FYEKMQ (reference sequence). The V gene lost 5 bases and the J gene lost 4 bases, with 15 bases spanning the gap. CDR3 amino acids: CASSNRQSPYEQYF. The CDR3 DNA sequence: TGTGCCAGCAGCAACCGACAGTCTCCTTACGAGCAGTACTTC. Full variable domain (missing parts from reference TRBV13 and TRBJ2-7): AAGVIQSPRHLIKEKRETATLKCYPIPRHDTVYWYQQGPGQDPQFLISFYEKMQSDKGSIPDRFSAQQFSDYHSELNMSSLELGDSALYFCASSNRQSPYEQYFGPGTRLTVT.

This chain uses TRBV5-1 with TRBJ2-7; 10 bases fit TRBD1. CDR1 is SGHRS, CDR2 YFSETQ, per germline. The CDR3 consists of 13 residues. The J segment lost 6 bases and the V segment lost 5 bases, leaving 5 bases of the junction unmatched. DNA for the CDR3: TGCGCCAGCAGACAGACAGGGGGCACCGAGCAGTACTTC. Encoded protein: CASRQTGGTEQYF.

The CDR3 sequence: CASSLMGAWNEAFF. CDR3 DNA: TGTGCCAGCAGCTTAATGGGCGCCTGGAATGAAGCTTTCTTT. This chain links TRBV7-6 with TRBJ1-1; D gene uncertain. This CDR3 is 14 amino acids long. The germline CDR1 and CDR2 sequences are SGHVS and FNYEAQ. With 2 bases removed from V and 7 bases from J, the gap between germline ends came to 14 bases.

This chain uses TRBV30 with TRBJ2-7; 8 bases match TRBD1. CDR1 is GTSNPN, CDR2 SVGIG, per germline (reference sequence). CDR3 length: 12 amino acids. Trimming at V came to 8 bases and at J to 3 bases, leaving 6 bases not matched to a gene. This chain's CDR3 is CAMDRDHYEQYF. The CDR3, as DNA: TGTGCCATGGACAGGGACCACTACGAGCAGTACTTC.